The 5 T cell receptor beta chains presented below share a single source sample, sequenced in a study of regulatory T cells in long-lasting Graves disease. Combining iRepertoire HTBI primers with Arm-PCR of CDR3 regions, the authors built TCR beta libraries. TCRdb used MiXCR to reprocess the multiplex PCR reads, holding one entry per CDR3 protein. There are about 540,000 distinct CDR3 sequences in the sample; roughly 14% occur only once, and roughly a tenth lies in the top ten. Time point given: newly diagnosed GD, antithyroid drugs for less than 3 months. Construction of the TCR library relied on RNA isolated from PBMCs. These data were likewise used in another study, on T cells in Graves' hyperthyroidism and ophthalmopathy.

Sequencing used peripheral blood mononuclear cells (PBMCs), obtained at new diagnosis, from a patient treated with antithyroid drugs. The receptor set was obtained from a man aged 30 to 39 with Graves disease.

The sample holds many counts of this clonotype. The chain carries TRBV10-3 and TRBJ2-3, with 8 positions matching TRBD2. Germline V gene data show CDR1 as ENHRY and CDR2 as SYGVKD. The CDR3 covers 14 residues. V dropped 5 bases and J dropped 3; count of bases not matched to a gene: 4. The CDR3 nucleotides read TGTGCCATCAGTATACTAGCGGCGACAGATACGCAGTATTTT. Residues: CAISILAATDTQYF.

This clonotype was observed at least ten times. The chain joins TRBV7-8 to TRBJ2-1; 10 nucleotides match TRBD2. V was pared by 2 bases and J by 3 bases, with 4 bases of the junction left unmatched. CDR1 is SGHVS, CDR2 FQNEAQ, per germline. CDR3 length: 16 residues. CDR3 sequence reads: CASSLMSGRVYNEQFF. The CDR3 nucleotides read TGTGCCAGCAGCTTAATGAGCGGGAGGGTCTACAATGAGCAGTTCTTC.

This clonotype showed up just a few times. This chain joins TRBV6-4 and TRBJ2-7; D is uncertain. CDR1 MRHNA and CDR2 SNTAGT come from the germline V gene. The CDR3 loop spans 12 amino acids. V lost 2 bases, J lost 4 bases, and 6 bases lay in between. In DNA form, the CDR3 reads TGTGCCAGCAGTGACGACGGATACGAGCAGTACTTC. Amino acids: CASSDDGYEQYF.

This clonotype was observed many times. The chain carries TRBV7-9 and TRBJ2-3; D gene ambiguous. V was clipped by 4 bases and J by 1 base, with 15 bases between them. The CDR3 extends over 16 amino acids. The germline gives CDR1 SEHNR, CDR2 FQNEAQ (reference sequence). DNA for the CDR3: TGTGCCAGCAGCTCCCCAAGGGCCGAAGGCACAGATACGCAGTATTTT. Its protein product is CASSSPRAEGTDTQYF.

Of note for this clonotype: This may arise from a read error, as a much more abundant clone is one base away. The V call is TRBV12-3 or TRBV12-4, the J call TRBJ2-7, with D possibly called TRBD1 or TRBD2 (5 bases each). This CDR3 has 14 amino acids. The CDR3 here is CTTSPGRLTYEQYF. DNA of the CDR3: TGTACCACCAGTCCGGGACGGCTAACCTACGAGCAGTACTTC.